These T cell receptor beta chains were read from a single sample in a study of blood T cell repertoires in COVID-19. Clones were sequenced by immunoSEQ multiplex PCR, and TCRdb holds only the in-frame ones, with some missing. The table has approximately 100,000 clones, approximately 85% seen once; the top ten hold over 10%. The specimen was peripheral blood. These receptors were obtained from a human donor in a cohort sampled during active COVID-19. Both conserved end residues are part of each CDR3. Each record gives: clone size, V gene, D gene, J gene, CDR3 length, CDR3 DNA, CDR3 protein. A D gene is named only where the DNA matches it firmly. Only part of the rows carry a size: once, few, many, or a class if the clone is expanded.

>.|TRBV9|.|TRBJ1-1|14
TGTGCCAGCAGCAAAACACCCGGCGGAACTGAAGCTTTCTTT
CASSKTPGGTEAFF
>.|TRBV4-3|TRBD1|TRBJ1-6|16
TGCGCCAGCAGCCAAGAGCATCAGGGGGCGTATTCACCCCTCCACTTT
CASSQEHQGAYSPLHF
>.|TRBV19|TRBD1|TRBJ1-1|17
TGTGCCAGTAGTGCGGACAGGGCAAGGCCCATGAACACTGAAGCTTTCTTT
CASSADRARPMNTEAFF
>.|TRBV9|.|TRBJ2-3|13
TGTGCCAGCAGCGATGACAGTCCAGATACGCAGTATTTT
CASSDDSPDTQYF
>.|TRBV6-2/TRBV6-3|TRBD1|TRBJ2-7|14
TGTGCCAGCAGTTACTCCGCAGGGGGCAACGAGCAGTACTTC
CASSYSAGGNEQYF
>.|TRBV7-2|TRBD2|TRBJ2-3|17
TGTGCCAGCAGCCAGAGAAGCTCCGGGACTAGCCCTAATACGCAGTATTTT
CASSQRSSGTSPNTQYF
>.|TRBV3-1/TRBV3-2|TRBD2|TRBJ2-5|16
TGTGCCAGCAGCCAAAACCTAGCGGGGGGGCAAGAGACCCAGTACTTC
CASSQNLAGGQETQYF
>.|TRBV27|TRBD1|TRBJ1-2|16
TGTGCCAGCAGTTTTCCGGGACAGCCGACGAACTATGGCTACACCTTC
CASSFPGQPTNYGYTF
>.|TRBV13|.|TRBJ1-4|18
TGTGCCAGCAGCTTAAGGGCCTTGGTGACAGAGACTAATGAAAAACTGTTTTTT
CASSLRALVTETNEKLFF
>once|TRBV7-3|.|TRBJ2-7|17
TGTGCCAGCAGCTTACAGGCGGGATTAATTACCTTCTGCGAGCAGTACTTC
CASSLQAGLITFCEQYF
>.|TRBV7-9|.|TRBJ2-5|14
TGTGCCAGCAGCCCAGGGGCAGGGGAAGAGACCCAGTACTTC
CASSPGAGEETQYF
>.|TRBV18|TRBD1|TRBJ1-5|15
TGTGCCAGCTCACCCTCGGGACAGGGCAATCAGCCCCAGCATTTT
CASSPSGQGNQPQHF
>.|TRBV28|.|TRBJ1-4|18
TGTGCCAGCAGTTCCTCGGGACTAACCCTCCGGGCTAATGAAAAACTGTTTTTT
CASSSSGLTLRANEKLFF
>few|TRBV7-8|TRBD1|TRBJ1-4|16
TGTGCCAGCAGCCTCTCTGCGACAGGGAGTAATGAAAAACTGTTTTTT
CASSLSATGSNEKLFF
>.|TRBV7-2|TRBD2|TRBJ2-7|16
TGTGCCAGCAGCCCCCCGAGGCGGGGGACCTCCTACGAGCAGTACTTC
CASSPPRRGTSYEQYF
>.|TRBV27|TRBD1|TRBJ1-5|16
TGTGCCAGCAGTTTCTCGGGACAGGGGCTTAATCAGCCCCAGCATTTT
CASSFSGQGLNQPQHF
>.|TRBV18|TRBD1|TRBJ1-4|14
TGTGCCAGCTCACCGGGACAGTTCAGGGAAAAACTGTTTTTT
CASSPGQFREKLFF
>once|TRBV4-2|TRBD2|TRBJ2-3|16
TGTGCCAGCAACTCCGTAGCGGGGGGCGCCCCTCATACGCAGTATTTT
CASNSVAGGAPHTQYF
>.|TRBV7-3|TRBD1|TRBJ1-6|15
TGTGCCAGCAGCCCCGGGACAGGGGGGAATTCACCCCCCCACTTT
CASSPGTGGNSPPHF
>.|TRBV4-3|.|TRBJ1-1|14
TGCGCCAGCAGCCCTGACTCTACGAACCTTGAAGCTTTCTTT
CASSPDSTNLEAFF
>.|TRBV27|TRBD1|TRBJ1-2|15
TGTGCCAGCAGTCGTGGGGCAGGGGGCTTGGATGGCTACACCTTC
CASSRGAGGLDGYTF
>.|TRBV7-9|.|TRBJ1-1|17
TGTGCCAGCAGCTTAGGGGCTTCCCGTACGGCGAACACTGAAGCTTTCTTT
CASSLGASRTANTEAFF